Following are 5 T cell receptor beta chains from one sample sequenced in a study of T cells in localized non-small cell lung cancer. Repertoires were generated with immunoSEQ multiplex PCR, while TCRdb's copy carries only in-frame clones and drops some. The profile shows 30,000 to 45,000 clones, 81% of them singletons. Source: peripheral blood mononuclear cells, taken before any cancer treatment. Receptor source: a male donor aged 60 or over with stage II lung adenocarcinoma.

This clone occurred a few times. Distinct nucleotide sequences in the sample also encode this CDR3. The CDR3 DNA sequence: TGTGCCAGCTCACCAGGGCGGGAGAATCAGCCCCAGCATTTT. Translation gives CASSPGRENQPQHF. J is TRBJ1-5 and V is TRBV18; D uncertain. Deletions cut 2 bases from V and 4 bases from J, with 9 bases between. In germline, CDR1 is KGHSH, CDR2 LQKENI. The CDR3 has 14 amino acids.

In DNA form, the CDR3 reads TGTGCCAGTAGTATAGGGTCAGGGAGGCGGGAGACCCAGTACTTC. Amino acids: CASSIGSGRRETQYF. The chain recombines TRBV19 with TRBJ2-5; D is perhaps TRBD2 (6 bases). The V and J ends lost 1 base and 5 bases respectively, with 14 bases between them. The germline CDR1 and CDR2 sequences are LNHDA and SQIVND (reference sequence). This CDR3 spans 15 amino acids.

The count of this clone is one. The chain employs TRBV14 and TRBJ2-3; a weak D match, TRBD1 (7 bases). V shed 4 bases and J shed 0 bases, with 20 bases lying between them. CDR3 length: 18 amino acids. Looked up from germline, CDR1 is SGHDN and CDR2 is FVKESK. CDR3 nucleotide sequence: TGTGCCAGCAGCCTCCGGACAGGAGGACTATCGAGCACAGATACGCAGTATTTT. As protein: CASSLRTGGLSSTDTQYF.

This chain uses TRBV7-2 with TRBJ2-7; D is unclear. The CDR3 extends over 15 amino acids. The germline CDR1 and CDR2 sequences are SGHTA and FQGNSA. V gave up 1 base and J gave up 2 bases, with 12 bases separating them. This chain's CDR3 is CASSLGVFATYEQYF. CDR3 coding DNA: TGTGCCAGCAGCTTAGGGGTCTTCGCCACCTACGAGCAGTACTTC.

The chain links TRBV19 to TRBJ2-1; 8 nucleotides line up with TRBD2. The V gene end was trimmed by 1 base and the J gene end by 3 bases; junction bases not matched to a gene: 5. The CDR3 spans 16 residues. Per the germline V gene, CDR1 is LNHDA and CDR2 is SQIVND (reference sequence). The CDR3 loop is CASSIASGSNYNEQFF. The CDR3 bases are TGTGCCAGTAGTATAGCCAGCGGGAGTAACTACAATGAGCAGTTCTTC. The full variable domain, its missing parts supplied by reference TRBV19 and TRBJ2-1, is DGGITQSPKYLFRKEGQNVTLSCEQNLNHDAMYWYRQDPGQGLRLIYYSQIVNDFQKGDIAEGYSVSREKKESFPLTVTSAQKNPTAFYLCASSIASGSNYNEQFFGPGTRLTVL.